This passage covers 20 T cell receptor beta chains from one sample sequenced in a study of blood T cell repertoires in COVID-19. Some clones are missing from TCRdb's copy, which holds only in-frame ones; the method was immunoSEQ multiplex PCR. The sample contains around 130,000 clones, approximately 88% of which appear only once. The material sequenced was peripheral blood. The source of these receptors is a man aged 55-75 years with acute or convalescent COVID-19.

The chain joins TRBV27 to TRBJ2-2; possible D gene TRBD2, 6 bases. The length of the CDR3 is 14 residues. Trimming took 3 bases from V and 4 from J, leaving 9 bases between them. CDR1 and CDR2 (germline): MNHEY, SMNVEV (reference sequence). The CDR3, as DNA: TGTGCCAGCAGTTTGACTAGGAGCACCGGGGAGCTGTTTTTT. This encodes CASSLTRSTGELFF.

The J gene is TRBJ1-4, the V gene TRBV27; 7 positions agree with TRBD1. J was trimmed by 3 bases and V by 3 bases; bases with no gene match: 1. The CDR3 contains 14 residues. Germline V gene data show CDR1 as MNHEY and CDR2 as SMNVEV (reference sequence). CDR3 DNA sequence: TGTGCCAGCAGTTTTCAGGGGGCTAATGAAAAACTGTTTTTT. It yields the protein CASSFQGANEKLFF.

The chain carries TRBV14 and TRBJ2-1; 15 nucleotides agree with TRBD2. Trimming removed 8 bases from V and 0 bases from J; junction bases left unmatched: 8. CDR1 and CDR2 from the germline V gene are SGHDN and FVKESK. The CDR3 sequence is 18 residues long. CDR3 DNA sequence: TGTGCCAGCGGTGGACTAGCGGGAGGGAAGTTCTCCTACAATGAGCAGTTCTTC. As protein: CASGGLAGGKFSYNEQFF.

The chain carries TRBV5-4 and TRBJ2-1; 12 bases line up with TRBD2. The CDR3 is 14 amino acids. Germline assignment: CDR1 SGHNT and CDR2 YYREEE (reference sequence). The V gene end was trimmed by 0 bases and the J gene end by 9 bases; junction bases not matched to a gene: 1. CDR3 in DNA: TGTGCCAGCAGCTTGGAACTAGCGGGAGGTGAGCAGTTCTTC. The encoded protein is CASSLELAGGEQFF.

The rearrangement joins TRBV5-1 to TRBJ1-1, with a possible D match to TRBD1 (6 bases). CDR1 SGHRS and CDR2 YFSETQ come from the germline V gene. CDR3 length: 16 residues. V shed 4 bases and J shed 1 base, with 17 bases lying between them. The CDR3, as DNA: TGCGCCAGCAGCCTTCTTCGACAGGCTCAGAACACTGAAGCTTTCTTT. It yields the protein CASSLLRQAQNTEAFF.

The CDR3 DNA follows: TGTGCCACCATACCGGGACTAGCGGGTTATAGCTCCTACGAGCAGTACTTC. Protein product: CATIPGLAGYSSYEQYF. This chain joins TRBV10-3 and TRBJ2-7, with 12 positions matching TRBD2. J lost 0 bases, V lost 10 bases, and 13 bases had no gene match. CDR1 is ENHRY and CDR2 is SYGVKD in the germline V gene. The CDR3 is 17 amino acids.

The chain recombines TRBV28 with TRBJ2-7, with 9 bases matching TRBD1. The CDR3 contains 15 residues. The trim removed 6 bases at V and 3 bases at J, leaving 9 bases unmatched. The V gene's germline CDR1 is MDHEN and CDR2 SYDVKM. The DNA for the CDR3 is TGTGCCAGCAGACAACCGGGACAGGGCTTCTACGAGCAGTACTTC. Translation gives CASRQPGQGFYEQYF.

The J gene is TRBJ2-3, the V gene TRBV24-1; 11 positions match TRBD2. Germline assignment: CDR1 KGHDR and CDR2 SFDVKD. This CDR3 contains 17 residues. The trim removed 4 bases at V and 9 bases at J, leaving 14 bases unmatched. DNA of the CDR3: TGTGCCACCAGTGACTCACTAGCGGGAGAGGGTTATGACACGCAGTATTTT. It translates to CATSDSLAGEGYDTQYF.

Only one count was recorded for this clone. This chain uses TRBV7-2 with TRBJ1-4; the D is unclear. The CDR3 is made up of 14 amino acids. Germline assignment: CDR1 SGHTA and CDR2 FQGNSA. The V gene lost 5 bases and the J gene lost 5 bases, with 12 bases spanning the gap. The CDR3: CASSALRVNEKLFF. Written as DNA, the CDR3 is TGTGCCAGCAGCGCTCTGAGGGTCAATGAAAAACTGTTTTTT.

This chain connects TRBV6-4 to TRBJ1-1, with a tentative D call TRBD1 (6 bases). There are 13 residues in the CDR3. The germline V gene encodes CDR1 MRHNA and CDR2 SNTAGT. With 3 bases removed from V and 5 bases from J, the gap between germline ends came to 10 bases. For the CDR3, the DNA is TGTGCCAGCAGTGAGTTGACAGGTACTGAAGCTTTCTTT. Translated, it gives CASSELTGTEAFF.

V gene TRBV15 combines with J gene TRBJ2-5; TRBD1 matches at 7 bases. V shed 3 bases, J shed 5 bases, and the junction held 9 bases outside the gene matches. The CDR3 spans 15 residues. CDR1 is LNHNV and CDR2 is YYDKDF in the germline V gene (reference sequence). The DNA for the CDR3 is TGTGCCACCAGCAGGGACGGGGACAGTTGGGAGACCCAGTACTTC. Translating gives CATSRDGDSWETQYF.

This chain joins TRBV5-1 and TRBJ1-4; D is undetermined. V gave up 4 bases and J gave up 5 bases, with 18 bases separating them. Germline CDR1 SGHRS, CDR2 YFSETQ. The CDR3 runs to 16 residues. The CDR3 DNA is TGCGCCAGCAGCATCACTTCACAGCTTGGAAATGAAAAACTGTTTTTT. This sequence encodes CASSITSQLGNEKLFF.

This rearrangement joins TRBV3-1 (or the pseudogene TRBV3-2) to TRBJ2-2; 10 bases are a match to TRBD2. This CDR3 has 15 residues. From germline, CDR1 is LGHDT and CDR2 YNNKEL (reference sequence). Unmatched junction bases numbered 4, after V lost 2 bases and J lost 7 bases. CDR3 region: CASSQKGLAFGELFF. The CDR3 DNA reads as TGTGCCAGCAGCCAAAAGGGACTAGCGTTCGGGGAGCTGTTTTTT.

V is TRBV5-6 and J is TRBJ1-5; D possibly corresponds to TRBD1 (5 bases). The germline gives CDR1 SGHDT, CDR2 YYEEEE. Trimming removed 1 base at V and 7 bases at J, with 9 bases between. This CDR3 is built from 13 residues. The CDR3 sequence is CASSLSGRQPQHF. For the CDR3, the DNA is TGTGCCAGCAGCTTGTCAGGGAGGCAGCCCCAGCATTTT.

The rearrangement joins TRBV18 to TRBJ1-2, with 7 bases that match TRBD1. The germline gives CDR1 KGHSH, CDR2 LQKENI. This CDR3 has 15 amino acids. V trimming: 3 bases; J trimming: 4 bases; junction bases outside the gene matches: 8. DNA of the CDR3: TGTGCCAGCTCACCGGACAGGTTCCCTCCCTATGGCTACACCTTC. The encoded protein is CASSPDRFPPYGYTF.

The rearrangement joins TRBV14 to TRBJ2-7; TRBD1 matches at 7 bases. The CDR3 is 16 residues long. Germline V gene lookup returns CDR1 SGHDN and CDR2 FVKESK. V lost 2 bases and J lost 2; bases outside the gene matches: 9. CDR3 residues: CASSQLFGTAAYEQYF. The CDR3 region has the DNA TGTGCCAGCAGCCAATTGTTTGGGACAGCCGCCTACGAGCAGTACTTC.

A single count supports this clone. This chain joins TRBV3-1 (or the pseudogene TRBV3-2) and TRBJ1-2; TRBD1 matches at 7 bases. V was pared by 2 bases and J by 7 bases, with 4 bases of the junction left unmatched. Germline-derived CDR1 and CDR2 are LGHDT and YNNKEL (reference sequence). CDR3 size: 13 residues. CDR3 protein: CASSQFTGVGYTF. As DNA, the CDR3 is TGTGCCAGCAGCCAATTTACAGGGGTTGGCTACACCTTC.

The chain couples TRBV3-1 (or the pseudogene TRBV3-2) to TRBJ1-2; TRBD1 matches 7 bases. V lost 2 bases and J lost 7; bases outside the gene matches: 7. The CDR3 has 14 residues. CDR1 and CDR2 from the germline V gene are LGHDT and YNNKEL (reference sequence). The CDR3 DNA is TGTGCCAGCAGCCAACCAGGGGGTTGGGGTGGCTACACCTTC. The encoded protein is CASSQPGGWGGYTF.

The CDR3 DNA reads as TGTGCCAGCAGCCTGGTAGGGACACCAAACACCGGGGAGCTGTTTTTT. It specifies CASSLVGTPNTGELFF. The chain has TRBV5-4 and TRBJ2-2; a possible D gene is TRBD1 (6 bases). Germline V gene data show CDR1 as SGHNT and CDR2 as YYREEE (reference sequence). The germline V and J ends were trimmed by 4 bases and 2 bases, with 15 bases remaining between them. The CDR3 is 16 amino acids.

The chain has TRBV20-1 and TRBJ2-5; 8 bases agree with TRBD1. The CDR3 covers 14 residues. V shed 3 bases, J shed 5 bases, and the junction held 8 bases outside the gene matches. Germline CDR1 DFQATT, CDR2 SNEGSKA (reference sequence). The CDR3 bases are TGCAGTGCTAGTGGAACAGGGGGATGGGAGACCCAGTACTTC. This encodes CSASGTGGWETQYF.